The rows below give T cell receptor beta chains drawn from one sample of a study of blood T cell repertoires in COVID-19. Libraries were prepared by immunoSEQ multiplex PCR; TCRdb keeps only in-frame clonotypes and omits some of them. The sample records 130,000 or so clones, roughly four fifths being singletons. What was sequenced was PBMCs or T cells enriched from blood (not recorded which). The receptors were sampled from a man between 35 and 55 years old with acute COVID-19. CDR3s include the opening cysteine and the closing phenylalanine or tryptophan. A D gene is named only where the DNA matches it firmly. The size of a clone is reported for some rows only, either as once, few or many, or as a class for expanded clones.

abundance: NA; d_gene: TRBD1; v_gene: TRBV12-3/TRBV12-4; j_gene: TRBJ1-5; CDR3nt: TGTGCCAGCAGTCTCGACAGGGGACAGCCCCAGCATTTT; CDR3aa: CASSLDRGQPQHF
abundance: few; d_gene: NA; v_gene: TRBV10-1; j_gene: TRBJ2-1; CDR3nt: TGCGCCAGCAGTGGGGGAGCGGGTGAACAGTTCTTC; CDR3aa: CASSGGAGEQFF
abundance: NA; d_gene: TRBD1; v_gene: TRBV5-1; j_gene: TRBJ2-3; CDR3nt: TGCGCCAGCAGCTTAATGGGACAGATGGGAGATACGCAGTATTTT; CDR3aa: CASSLMGQMGDTQYF
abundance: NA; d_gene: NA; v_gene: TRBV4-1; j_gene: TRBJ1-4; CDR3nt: TGCGCCAGCAGCCAAAAATTGACACTTAAAAATGAAAAACTGTTTTTT; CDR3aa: CASSQKLTLKNEKLFF
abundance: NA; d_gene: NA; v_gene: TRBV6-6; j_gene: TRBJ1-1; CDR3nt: TGTGCCAGCAGTTGGGGGCCGGTCAACACTGAAGCTTTCTTT; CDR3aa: CASSWGPVNTEAFF
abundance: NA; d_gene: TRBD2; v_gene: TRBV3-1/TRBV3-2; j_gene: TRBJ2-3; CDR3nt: TGTGCCAGCAGCCACCTAGCGGGGGGCACAGATACGCAGTATTTT; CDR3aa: CASSHLAGGTDTQYF
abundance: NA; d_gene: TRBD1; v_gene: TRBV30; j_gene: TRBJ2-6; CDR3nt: TGTGCCTTACAGGGGTCTGGGGCCAACGTCCTGACTTTC; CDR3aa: CALQGSGANVLTF
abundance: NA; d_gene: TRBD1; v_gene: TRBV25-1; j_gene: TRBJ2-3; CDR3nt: TGTGCCAGCAGTTTCCAGGGGGAAGATACGCAGTATTTT; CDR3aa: CASSFQGEDTQYF
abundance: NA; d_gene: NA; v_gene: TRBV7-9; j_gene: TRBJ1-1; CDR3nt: TGTGCCAGCAGCTTAGATCAGGTGAACACTGAAGCTTTCTTT; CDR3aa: CASSLDQVNTEAFF
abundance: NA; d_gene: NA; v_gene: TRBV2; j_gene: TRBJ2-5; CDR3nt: TGTGCCAGCAGTGAGCTACTCCCTCAAGAGACCCAGTACTTC; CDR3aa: CASSELLPQETQYF
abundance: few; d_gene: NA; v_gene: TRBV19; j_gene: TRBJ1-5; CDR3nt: TGTGCCAGTAGTTCCCCAACTAGGGGGGGGACGCCCCAGCATTTT; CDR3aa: CASSSPTRGGTPQHF
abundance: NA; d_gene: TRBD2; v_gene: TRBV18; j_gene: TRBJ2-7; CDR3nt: TGTGCCAGCTCTGACCGACTAGCGGGGGGGAACGAGCAGTACTTC; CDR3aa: CASSDRLAGGNEQYF
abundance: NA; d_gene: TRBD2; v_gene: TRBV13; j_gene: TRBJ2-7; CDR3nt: TGTGCCAGCAGCTTAGCTAGCGGGGGGTACGAGCAGTACTTC; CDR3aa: CASSLASGGYEQYF
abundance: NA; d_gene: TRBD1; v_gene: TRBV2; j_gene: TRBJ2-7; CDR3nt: TGTGCCAGCAGTGAGGAGGACAGGGGGGTAGTCGAGCAGTACTTC; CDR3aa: CASSEEDRGVVEQYF
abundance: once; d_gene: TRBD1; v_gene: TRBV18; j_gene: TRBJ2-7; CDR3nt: TGTGCCAGCTCACCCCCCCCGAGGACAGGGTACGAGCAGTACTTC; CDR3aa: CASSPPPRTGYEQYF
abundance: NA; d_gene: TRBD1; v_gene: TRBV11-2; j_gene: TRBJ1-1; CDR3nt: TGTGCCAGCAGCTCACAGGGGGCGGAAGCTTTCTTT; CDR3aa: CASSSQGAEAFF
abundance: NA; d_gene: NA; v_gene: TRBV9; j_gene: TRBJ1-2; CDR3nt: TGTGCCAGCAGCGTAGGAAGATCAGGGAACTATGGCTACACCTTC; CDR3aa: CASSVGRSGNYGYTF
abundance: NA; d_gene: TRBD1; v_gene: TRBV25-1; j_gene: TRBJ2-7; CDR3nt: TGTGCCAGCAGCAATACAGGGGGCTACGAGCAGTACTTC; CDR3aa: CASSNTGGYEQYF
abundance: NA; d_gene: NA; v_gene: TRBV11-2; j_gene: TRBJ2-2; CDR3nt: TGTGCCAGCAGCTTACGGGGGTCCCACACCGGGGAGCTGTTTTTT; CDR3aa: CASSLRGSHTGELFF
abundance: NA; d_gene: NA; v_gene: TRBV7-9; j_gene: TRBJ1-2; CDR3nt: TGTGCCAGCAGCCCGGGAGGGGGTGGCTACACCTTC; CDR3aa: CASSPGGGGYTF
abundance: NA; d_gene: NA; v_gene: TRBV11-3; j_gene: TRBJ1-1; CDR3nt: TGTGCCAGCAGCCCCGGTGGGAGATCCATGAACACTGAAGCTTTCTTT; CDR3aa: CASSPGGRSMNTEAFF
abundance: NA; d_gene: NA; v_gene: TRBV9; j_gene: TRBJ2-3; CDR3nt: TGTGCCAGCAGCGTAGTCCGGACAGATACGCAGTATTTT; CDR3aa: CASSVVRTDTQYF
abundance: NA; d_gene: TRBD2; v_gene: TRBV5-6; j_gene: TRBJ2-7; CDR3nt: TGTGCCAGCAGCCCACCGGGACTAGCGGTCTCCTACGAGCAGTACTTC; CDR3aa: CASSPPGLAVSYEQYF
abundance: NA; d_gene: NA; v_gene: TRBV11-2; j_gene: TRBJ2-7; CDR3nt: TGTGCCAGCAGCTCTGGCAGGGCCTACGAGCAGTACTTC; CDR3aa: CASSSGRAYEQYF
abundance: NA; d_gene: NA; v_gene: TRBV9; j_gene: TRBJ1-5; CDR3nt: TGTGCCAGCAGCGTAGAATCGGGGATCAATCAGCCCCAGCATTTT; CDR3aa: CASSVESGINQPQHF
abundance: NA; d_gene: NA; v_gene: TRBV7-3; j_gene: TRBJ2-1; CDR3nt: TGTGCCAGCAGCTTTCGCCTAATTGGTGAGCAGTTCTTC; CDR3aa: CASSFRLIGEQFF
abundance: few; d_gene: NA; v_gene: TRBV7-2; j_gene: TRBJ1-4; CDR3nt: TGTGCCAGCAGCTTAGCCGGCAGGATTAATGAAAAACTGTTTTTT; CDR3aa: CASSLAGRINEKLFF
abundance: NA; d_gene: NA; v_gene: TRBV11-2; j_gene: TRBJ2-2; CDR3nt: TGTGCCAGCAGCCCCTCTTGGCAGCGCACCGGGGAGCTGTTTTTT; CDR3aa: CASSPSWQRTGELFF
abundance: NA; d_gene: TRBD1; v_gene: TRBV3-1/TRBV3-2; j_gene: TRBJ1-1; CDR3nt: TGTGCCAGCAGCCAAGTTTTAGGGACAGACGATGAAGCTTTCTTT; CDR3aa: CASSQVLGTDDEAFF
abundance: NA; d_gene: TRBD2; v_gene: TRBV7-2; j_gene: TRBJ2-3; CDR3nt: TGTGCCAGCAGCACAACTAGCGGGGGTGTTGATACGCAGTATTTT; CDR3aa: CASSTTSGGVDTQYF
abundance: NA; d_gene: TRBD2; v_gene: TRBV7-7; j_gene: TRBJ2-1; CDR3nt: TGTGCTAGCAGCTTAGAGACTAGCGGGTACAATGAGCAGTTCTTC; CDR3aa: CASSLETSGYNEQFF
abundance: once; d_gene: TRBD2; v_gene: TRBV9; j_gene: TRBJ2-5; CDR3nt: TGTGCCAGCAGCGTAGCGGGGTTAGCGGGGGCCCAAGAGACCCAGTACTTC; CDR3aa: CASSVAGLAGAQETQYF
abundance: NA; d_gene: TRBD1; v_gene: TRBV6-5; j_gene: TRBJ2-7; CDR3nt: TGTGCCAGCAGCCTACAGGGGTCAGCCGAGCAGTACTTC; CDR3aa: CASSLQGSAEQYF
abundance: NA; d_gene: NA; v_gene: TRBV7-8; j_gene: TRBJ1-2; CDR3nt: TGTGCCAGCAGCTTCGCCAGGGCGATTGGCTACACCTTC; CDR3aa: CASSFARAIGYTF
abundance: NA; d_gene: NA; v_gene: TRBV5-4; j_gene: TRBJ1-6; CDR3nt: TGTGCCAGCAGCCAAGACAGCAATTCACCCCTCCACTTT; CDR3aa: CASSQDSNSPLHF
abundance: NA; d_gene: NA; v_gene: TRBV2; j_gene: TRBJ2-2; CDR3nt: TGTGCCAGCAGTGTACAGGGGGGGACCGGGGAGCTGTTTTTT; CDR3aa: CASSVQGGTGELFF
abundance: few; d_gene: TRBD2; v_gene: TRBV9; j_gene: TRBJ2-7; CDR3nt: TGTGCCAGCAGCGTAGCTTGGGAGGGCGGACCCTACGAGCAGTACTTC; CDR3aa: CASSVAWEGGPYEQYF
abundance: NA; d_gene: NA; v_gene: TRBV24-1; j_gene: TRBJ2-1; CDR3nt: TGTGCCACCAGTGCAAGGGAGGCTTACAATGAGCAGTTCTTC; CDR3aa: CATSAREAYNEQFF
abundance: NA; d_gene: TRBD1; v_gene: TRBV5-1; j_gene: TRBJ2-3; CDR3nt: TGCGCCAGCAGCGGGGACAGGGATGGAGATACGCAGTATTTT; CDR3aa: CASSGDRDGDTQYF
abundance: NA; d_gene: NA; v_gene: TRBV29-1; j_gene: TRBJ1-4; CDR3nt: TGCAGCGTTGAAGATCGGCAGGCCGGTTATGAAAAACTGTTTTTT; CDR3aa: CSVEDRQAGYEKLFF
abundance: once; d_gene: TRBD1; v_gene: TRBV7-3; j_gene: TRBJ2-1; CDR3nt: TGTGCCAGCAGCTTAATGACAGGGGCCAATGAGCAGTTCTTC; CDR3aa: CASSLMTGANEQFF
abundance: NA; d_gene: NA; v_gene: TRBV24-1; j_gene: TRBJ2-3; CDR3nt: TGTGCCACCAGTGACAACAGGGTCCGGGATACGCAGTATTTT; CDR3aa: CATSDNRVRDTQYF
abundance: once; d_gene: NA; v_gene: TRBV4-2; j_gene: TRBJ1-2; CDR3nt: TGTGCCAGCAGCCAATATGAGGTACTCTATGGCTACACCTTC; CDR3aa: CASSQYEVLYGYTF
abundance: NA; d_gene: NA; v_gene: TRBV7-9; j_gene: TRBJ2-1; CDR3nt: TGTGCCAGCAGCTTAGTGGACTACCTTGAGCAGTTCTTC; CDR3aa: CASSLVDYLEQFF
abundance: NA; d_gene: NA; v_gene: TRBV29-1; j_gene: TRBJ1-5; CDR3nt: TGCAGCGTTGGGTCGGAGCCCCAGCATTTT; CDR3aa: CSVGSEPQHF
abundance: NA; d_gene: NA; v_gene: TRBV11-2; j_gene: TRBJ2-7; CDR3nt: TGTGCCAGCAGCTTACCGGGTTCCTACGAGCAGTACTTC; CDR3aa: CASSLPGSYEQYF
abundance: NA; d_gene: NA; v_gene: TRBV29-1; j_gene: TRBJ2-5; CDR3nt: TGCAGCGTTGCACTCATCCAAGAGACCCAGTACTTC; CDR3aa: CSVALIQETQYF
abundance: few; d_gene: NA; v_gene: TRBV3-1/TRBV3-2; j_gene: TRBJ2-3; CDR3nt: TGTGCCAGCAGCTCGCTTGGGGGGGCGGAAGATACGCAGTATTTT; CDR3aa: CASSSLGGAEDTQYF
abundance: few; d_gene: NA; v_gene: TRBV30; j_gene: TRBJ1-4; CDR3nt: TGTGCCTGGGCCGTGCGTTCTAATGAAAAACTGTTTTTT; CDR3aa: CAWAVRSNEKLFF
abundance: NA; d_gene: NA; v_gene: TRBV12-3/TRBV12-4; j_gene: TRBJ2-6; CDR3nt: TGTGCCAGCGACACCTCTGGGGCCAACGTCCTGACTTTC; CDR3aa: CASDTSGANVLTF
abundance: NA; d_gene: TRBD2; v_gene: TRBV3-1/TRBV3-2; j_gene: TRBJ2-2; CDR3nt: TGTGCCAGCAGCCAAGGGGTAGCGGGGAAATCCGGGGAGCTGTTTTTT; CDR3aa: CASSQGVAGKSGELFF
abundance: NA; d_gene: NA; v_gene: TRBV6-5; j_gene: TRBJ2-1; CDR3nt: TGTGCCAGCACCCGTCGCGGGGATGAGCAGTTCTTC; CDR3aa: CASTRRGDEQFF
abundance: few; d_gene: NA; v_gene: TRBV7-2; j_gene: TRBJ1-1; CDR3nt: TGTGCCAGCAGCTTAGCAGGAGTAGTAGGTGGGACTGAAGCTTTCTTT; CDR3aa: CASSLAGVVGGTEAFF
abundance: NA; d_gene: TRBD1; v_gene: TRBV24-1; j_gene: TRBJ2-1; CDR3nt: TGTGCCACCTCGGTAGGACAGGGGTACAATGAGCAGTTCTTC; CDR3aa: CATSVGQGYNEQFF
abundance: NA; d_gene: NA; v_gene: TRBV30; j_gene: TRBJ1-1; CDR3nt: TGTGCCTGGACCGCGGGAGGGATGAACACTGAAGCTTTCTTT; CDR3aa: CAWTAGGMNTEAFF
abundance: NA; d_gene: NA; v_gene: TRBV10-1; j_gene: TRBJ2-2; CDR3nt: TGCGCCAGCAGTGACCAGTACACCGGGGAGCTGTTTTTT; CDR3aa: CASSDQYTGELFF